This TCR beta chain was identified during a study of monozygotic twins with inflammatory bowel disease. From its re-call of the 5' RACE reads, TCRdb lists each CDR3 protein once, without DNA. Here the sample table reports 150,000 to 200,000 distinct CDR3 sequences. The CDR3 extends over 16 amino acids. With regard to this clonotype: The antigen remains unidentified.

Study-wide findings and caveats: No distinction between different T cell subtypes was possible. IBD patients shared fewer clonotypes with others than healthy twins, especially with disease activity.

J is TRBJ2-2 and V is TRBV12-3 or TRBV12-4; the TRBD1 assignment by TCRdb is unverifiable without DNA. This receptor was identified in a human donor with ulcerative colitis or Crohn's disease, or a healthy co-twin of an affected twin (not recorded which). Sequencing input: blood. CDR3 sequence: CASTLGGGENTGELFF.